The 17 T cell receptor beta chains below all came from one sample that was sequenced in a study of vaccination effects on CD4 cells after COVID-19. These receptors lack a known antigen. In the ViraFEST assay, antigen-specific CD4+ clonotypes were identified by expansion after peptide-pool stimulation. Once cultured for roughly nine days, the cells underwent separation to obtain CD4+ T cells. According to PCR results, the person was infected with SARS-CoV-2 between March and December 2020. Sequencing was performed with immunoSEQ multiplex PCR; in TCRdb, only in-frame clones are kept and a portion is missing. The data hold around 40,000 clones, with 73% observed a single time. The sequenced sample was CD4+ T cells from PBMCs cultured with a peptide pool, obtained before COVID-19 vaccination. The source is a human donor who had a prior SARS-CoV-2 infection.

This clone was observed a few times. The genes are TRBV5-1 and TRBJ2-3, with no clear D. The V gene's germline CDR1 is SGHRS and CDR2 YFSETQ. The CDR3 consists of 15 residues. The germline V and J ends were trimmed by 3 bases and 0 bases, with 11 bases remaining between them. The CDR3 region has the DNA TGCGCCAGCAGCTCTACGGGTTCCAGCACAGATACGCAGTATTTT. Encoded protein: CASSSTGSSTDTQYF.

The DNA for the CDR3 is TGTGCCATCAGTGCACTATCGACCTACGAGCAGTACTTC. Translation gives CAISALSTYEQYF. The chain carries TRBV10-3 and TRBJ2-7; no clear D. The CDR3 runs 13 residues. V gave up 4 bases and J gave up 2 bases, with 9 bases separating them. Germline CDR1 is ENHRY and CDR2 is SYGVKD.

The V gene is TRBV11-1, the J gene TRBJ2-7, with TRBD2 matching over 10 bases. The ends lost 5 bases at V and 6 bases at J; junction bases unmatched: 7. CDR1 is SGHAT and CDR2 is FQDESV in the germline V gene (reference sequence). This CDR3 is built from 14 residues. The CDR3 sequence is CASSRAGGRSEQYF. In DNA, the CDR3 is TGTGCCAGCAGCAGAGCGGGGGGGCGATCCGAGCAGTACTTC. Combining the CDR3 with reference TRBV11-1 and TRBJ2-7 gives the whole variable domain EAEVAQSPRYKITEKSQAVAFWCDPISGHATLYWYRQILGQGPELLVQFQDESVVDDSQLPKDRFSAERLKGVDSTLKIQPAELGDSAMYLCASSRAGGRSEQYFGPGTRLTVT.

CDR3 sequence reads: CASSGSPGPQNNEQFF. The CDR3 bases are TGTGCCAGCTCAGGTTCACCGGGACCACAAAACAATGAGCAGTTCTTC. The genes are TRBV18 and TRBJ2-1; either TRBD1 or TRBD2 may supply D (5 bases each). Germline CDR1 and CDR2: KGHSH and LQKENI. CDR3 length: 16 amino acids. The ends were cut back, 5 bases at V and 5 bases at J, with 19 bases in the middle.

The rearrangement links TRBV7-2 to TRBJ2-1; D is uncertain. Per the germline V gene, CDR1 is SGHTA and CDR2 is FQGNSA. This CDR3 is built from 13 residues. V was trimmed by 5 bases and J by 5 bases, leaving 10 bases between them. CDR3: CASSRLTNNEQFF. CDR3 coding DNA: TGTGCCAGCAGCCGCCTCACTAACAATGAGCAGTTCTTC.

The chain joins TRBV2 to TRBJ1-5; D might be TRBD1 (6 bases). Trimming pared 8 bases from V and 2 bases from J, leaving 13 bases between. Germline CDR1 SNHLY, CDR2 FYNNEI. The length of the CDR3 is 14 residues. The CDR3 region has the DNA TGTGCCAGCGGGGCCAGGGGAGGCAATCAGCCCCAGCATTTT. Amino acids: CASGARGGNQPQHF.

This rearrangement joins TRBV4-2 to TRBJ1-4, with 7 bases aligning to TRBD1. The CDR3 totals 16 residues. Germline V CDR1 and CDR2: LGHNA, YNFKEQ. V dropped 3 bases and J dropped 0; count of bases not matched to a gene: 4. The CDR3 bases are TGTGCCAGCAGCCAGCAGGGGGGGGCAACTAATGAAAAACTGTTTTTT. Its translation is CASSQQGGATNEKLFF.

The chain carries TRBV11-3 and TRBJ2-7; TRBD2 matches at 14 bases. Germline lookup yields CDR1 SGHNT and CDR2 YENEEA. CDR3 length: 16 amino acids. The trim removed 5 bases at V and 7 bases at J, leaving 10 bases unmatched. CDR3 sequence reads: CASSPGLAGVSWEQYF. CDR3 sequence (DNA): TGTGCCAGCAGCCCGGGACTAGCGGGAGTATCGTGGGAGCAGTACTTC.

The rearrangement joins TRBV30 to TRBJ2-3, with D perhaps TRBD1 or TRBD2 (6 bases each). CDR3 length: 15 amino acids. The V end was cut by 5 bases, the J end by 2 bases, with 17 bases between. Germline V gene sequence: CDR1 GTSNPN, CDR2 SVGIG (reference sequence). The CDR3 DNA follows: TGTGCCTGGGCCTCCCCGAGGGGGGCCACAGATACGCAGTATTTT. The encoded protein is CAWASPRGATDTQYF. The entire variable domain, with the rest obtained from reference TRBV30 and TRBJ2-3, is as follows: SQTIHQWPATLVQPVGSPLSLECTVEGTSNPNLYWYRQAAGRGLQLLFYSVGIGQISSEVPQNLSASRPQDRQFILSSKKLLLSDSGFYLCAWASPRGATDTQYFGPGTRLTVL.

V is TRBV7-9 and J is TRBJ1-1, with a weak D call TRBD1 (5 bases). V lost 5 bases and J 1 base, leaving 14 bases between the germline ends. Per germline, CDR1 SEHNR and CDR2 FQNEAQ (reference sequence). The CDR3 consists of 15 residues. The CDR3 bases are TGTGCCAGCAGCCCCCCTTCGGGGGGGAACACTGAAGCTTTCTTT. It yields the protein CASSPPSGGNTEAFF.

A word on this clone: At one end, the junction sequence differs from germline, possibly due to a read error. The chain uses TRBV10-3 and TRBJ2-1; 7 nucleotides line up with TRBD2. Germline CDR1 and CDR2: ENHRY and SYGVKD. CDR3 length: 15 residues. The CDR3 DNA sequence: TGTGCCACCAGTGAGGGAGCTAGCGGCCACAATGAGCAGTTCTTC. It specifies CATSEGASGHNEQFF.

As DNA, the CDR3 is TGTGCCAGCTCACCACGATCCTCCCAGGGGAACTATGGCTACACCTTC. It specifies CASSPRSSQGNYGYTF. The chain carries TRBV18 and TRBJ1-2, with TRBD1 as a possible D gene (6 bases). Germline V lookup: CDR1 KGHSH, CDR2 LQKENI. The CDR3 has 16 amino acids. The V gene lost 1 base and the J gene lost 2 bases, with 14 bases spanning the gap.

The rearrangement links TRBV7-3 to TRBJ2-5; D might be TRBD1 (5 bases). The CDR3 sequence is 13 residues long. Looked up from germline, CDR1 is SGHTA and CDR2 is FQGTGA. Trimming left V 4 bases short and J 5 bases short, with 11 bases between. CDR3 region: CASSYGQSETQYF. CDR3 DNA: TGTGCCAGCAGCTACGGACAATCGGAGACCCAGTACTTC.

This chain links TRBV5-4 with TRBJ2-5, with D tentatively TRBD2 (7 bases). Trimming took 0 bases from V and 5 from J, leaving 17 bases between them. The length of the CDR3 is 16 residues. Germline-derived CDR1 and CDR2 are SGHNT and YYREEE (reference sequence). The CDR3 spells CASSLVGGAPGETQYF. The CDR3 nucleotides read TGTGCCAGCAGCTTGGTTGGGGGGGCGCCCGGCGAGACCCAGTACTTC.

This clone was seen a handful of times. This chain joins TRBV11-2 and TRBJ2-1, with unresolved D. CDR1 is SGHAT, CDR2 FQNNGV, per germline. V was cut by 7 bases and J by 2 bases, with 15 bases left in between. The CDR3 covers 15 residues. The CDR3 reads CASNPTVGAYNEQFF. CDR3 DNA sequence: TGTGCCAGCAACCCTACGGTAGGAGCCTACAATGAGCAGTTCTTC.

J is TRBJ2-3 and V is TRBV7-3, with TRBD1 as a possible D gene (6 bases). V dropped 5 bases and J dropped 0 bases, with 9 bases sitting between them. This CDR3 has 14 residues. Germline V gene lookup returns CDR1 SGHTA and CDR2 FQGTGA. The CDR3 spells CASSPGDSTDTQYF. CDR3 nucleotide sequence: TGTGCCAGCAGCCCAGGGGACAGCACAGATACGCAGTATTTT.

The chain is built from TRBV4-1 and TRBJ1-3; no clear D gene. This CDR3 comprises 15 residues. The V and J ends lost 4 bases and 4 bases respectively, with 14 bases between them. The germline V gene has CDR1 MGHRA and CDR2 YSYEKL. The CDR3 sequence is CASSPIGILGNTIYF. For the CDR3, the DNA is TGCGCCAGCAGCCCGATCGGGATATTAGGAAACACCATATATTTT.